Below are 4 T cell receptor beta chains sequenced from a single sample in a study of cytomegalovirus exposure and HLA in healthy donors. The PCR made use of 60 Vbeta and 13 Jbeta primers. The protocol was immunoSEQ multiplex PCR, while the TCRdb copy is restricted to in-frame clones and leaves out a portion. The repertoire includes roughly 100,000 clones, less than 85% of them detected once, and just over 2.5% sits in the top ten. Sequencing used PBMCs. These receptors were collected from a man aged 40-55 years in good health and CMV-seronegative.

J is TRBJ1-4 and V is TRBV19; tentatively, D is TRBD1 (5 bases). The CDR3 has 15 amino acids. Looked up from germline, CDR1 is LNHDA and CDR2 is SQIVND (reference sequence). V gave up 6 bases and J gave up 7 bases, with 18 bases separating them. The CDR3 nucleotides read TGTGCCAGTAGGCTAGATAGGGGATCGAGTGAAAAACTGTTTTTT. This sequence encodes CASRLDRGSSEKLFF.

CDR3 loop: CASSLGAGYGYTF. As DNA, the CDR3 is TGCGCCAGCAGCTTAGGGGCCGGGTACGGCTACACCTTC. This rearrangement joins TRBV5-1 to TRBJ1-2; perhaps TRBD1 as D (5 bases). Trimming left V 2 bases short and J 8 bases short, with 13 bases between. The CDR3 runs 13 residues. Germline lookup yields CDR1 SGHRS and CDR2 YFSETQ.

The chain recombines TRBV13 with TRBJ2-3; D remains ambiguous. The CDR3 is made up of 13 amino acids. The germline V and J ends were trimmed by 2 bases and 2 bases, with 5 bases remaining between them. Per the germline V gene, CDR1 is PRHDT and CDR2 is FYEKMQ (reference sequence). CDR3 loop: CASSLQVTDTQYF. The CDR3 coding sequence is TGTGCCAGCAGCTTACAGGTCACAGATACGCAGTATTTT. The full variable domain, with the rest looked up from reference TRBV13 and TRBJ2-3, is AAGVIQSPRHLIKEKRETATLKCYPIPRHDTVYWYQQGPGQDPQFLISFYEKMQSDKGSIPDRFSAQQFSDYHSELNMSSLELGDSALYFCASSLQVTDTQYFGPGTRLTVL.

The chain's CDR3 is CAWSVQRSPLHF. DNA for the CDR3: TGTGCCTGGAGTGTACAACGCTCACCCCTCCACTTT. The V and J genes are TRBV30 and TRBJ1-6, with D unresolved. Germline V gene sequence: CDR1 GTSNPN, CDR2 SVGIG (reference sequence). CDR3 length: 12 amino acids. V was shortened by 0 bases and J by 10 bases, with 7 bases between the two germline ends.